A single sample is the source of the 5 T cell receptor beta chains below, sequenced in a study of T cell responses to AZD1222 COVID-19 vaccine. Only in-frame clones appear in the TCRdb table, and some are missing; sequencing was by immunoSEQ multiplex PCR. The repertoire holds about 200,000 clones, with over 85% as singletons. The sample consisted of peripheral blood, taken 28 days after the second dose of the MenACWY control vaccine. These receptor sequences come from an adult who received the MenACWY meningococcal vaccine as a control.

J is TRBJ1-4 and V is TRBV14, with 8 positions matching TRBD1. The germline CDR1 and CDR2 sequences are SGHDN and FVKESK. There are 15 residues in the CDR3. With V trimmed by 4 bases and J by 8 bases, 9 bases remained unmatched. The CDR3 DNA sequence: TGTGCCAGCAGCCTTTCGGACAGGGCGGGAGAAAAACTGTTTTTT. Translated, it gives CASSLSDRAGEKLFF.

This clone was picked up a small number of times. The genes are TRBV29-1 and TRBJ1-5; TRBD1 matches 9 bases. The J segment lost 6 bases and the V segment lost 8 bases, leaving 5 bases of the junction unmatched. CDR1 is SQVTM and CDR2 is ANQGSEA in the germline V gene. The CDR3 is 12 amino acids. In nucleotides, the CDR3 is TGCAGCACAGGGGGCGAGGGTCAGCCCCAGCATTTT. This encodes CSTGGEGQPQHF.

This clone was detected only once. V usage is TRBV12-3 or TRBV12-4 and J usage is TRBJ1-2, with D perhaps matching TRBD1 (5 bases). There are 13 residues in the CDR3. V was pared by 1 base and J by 9 bases, with 12 bases between. This CDR3 reads CASSLGIQERYTF. As DNA, the CDR3 is TGTGCCAGCAGTTTAGGGATACAGGAACGCTACACCTTC.

This chain joins TRBV5-1 and TRBJ1-2; the D is unclear. The V gene lost 0 bases and the J gene lost 8 bases, with 17 bases spanning the gap. The CDR3 is 15 residues long. CDR1 and CDR2 (germline): SGHRS, YFSETQ. In nucleotides, the CDR3 is TGCGCCAGCAGCTTGGACTGGGCAGGCGCTAAGGGCTACACCTTC. It specifies CASSLDWAGAKGYTF.

The gene calls are TRBV28 and TRBJ1-4; D is perhaps TRBD1 (5 bases). CDR1 MDHEN and CDR2 SYDVKM come from the germline V gene. V lost 1 base and J 4 bases, leaving 7 bases between the germline ends. This CDR3 has 14 residues. The CDR3 region is CASSLYGGNEKLFF. CDR3 sequence (DNA): TGTGCCAGCAGTTTATATGGGGGTAATGAAAAACTGTTTTTT.